This is a list of T cell receptor beta chains from one sample in a study of memory CD4+ T cells and cytomegalovirus serostatus. TCRdb's table, derived via immunoSEQ multiplex PCR, lists solely in-frame clones and lacks some. This table has roughly 86,000 clones, about 80% appearing once. The sequenced material came from memory CD4+ T cells from blood. The receptors were sampled from an adult in good health and CMV-seropositive. Both conserved end residues are part of each CDR3. The D gene is left open where the match is weak. Not all rows give a size; the values are once, few, many and, for expanded clones, a class.

D gene: -
clone size: few
J gene: TRBJ2-7
V gene: TRBV27
CDR3 protein: CASSLWGAYEQYF
CDR3 DNA: TGTGCCAGCAGTTTGTGGGGAGCCTACGAGCAGTACTTC

D gene: -
clone size: -
J gene: TRBJ2-1
V gene: TRBV7-9
CDR3 protein: CASTVSADPYNEQFF
CDR3 DNA: TGTGCCAGCACCGTATCCGCGGATCCCTACAATGAGCAGTTCTTC

D gene: -
clone size: -
J gene: TRBJ1-1
V gene: TRBV2
CDR3 protein: CASSESRSTTEAFF
CDR3 DNA: TGTGCCAGCAGTGAAAGCAGGTCAACAACTGAAGCTTTCTTT

D gene: -
clone size: few
J gene: TRBJ1-1
V gene: TRBV18
CDR3 protein: CASSPSNRDPEAFF
CDR3 DNA: TGTGCCAGCTCACCAAGTAACAGGGACCCTGAAGCTTTCTTT

D gene: TRBD2
clone size: few
J gene: TRBJ2-7
V gene: TRBV9
CDR3 protein: CASSRLAGGQSSYEQYF
CDR3 DNA: TGTGCCAGCAGTCGACTAGCGGGAGGCCAGAGCTCCTACGAGCAGTACTTC

D gene: TRBD1
clone size: -
J gene: TRBJ2-7
V gene: TRBV4-1
CDR3 protein: CASSLGQGPYEQYF
CDR3 DNA: TGCGCCAGCAGCCTAGGACAGGGCCCCTACGAGCAGTACTTC

D gene: -
clone size: -
J gene: TRBJ1-2
V gene: TRBV5-1
CDR3 protein: CASSSTEGGGYTF
CDR3 DNA: TGCGCCAGCAGCTCGACAGAGGGTGGTGGCTACACCTTC

D gene: TRBD1
clone size: -
J gene: TRBJ2-5
V gene: TRBV6-4
CDR3 protein: CASSQNRGETQYF
CDR3 DNA: TGTGCCAGCAGTCAGAACAGGGGAGAGACCCAGTACTTC

D gene: -
clone size: -
J gene: TRBJ1-4
V gene: TRBV7-2
CDR3 protein: CASSLDRGELFF
CDR3 DNA: TGTGCCAGCAGCTTAGATAGGGGGGAACTGTTTTTT

D gene: -
clone size: -
J gene: TRBJ2-1
V gene: TRBV7-3
CDR3 protein: CASSLSPSRYNEQFF
CDR3 DNA: TGTGCCAGCAGCTTAAGTCCTAGCAGATACAATGAGCAGTTCTTC

D gene: -
clone size: -
J gene: TRBJ2-7
V gene: TRBV18
CDR3 protein: CASSPFADRRLNEQYF
CDR3 DNA: TGTGCCAGCTCACCTTTCGCTGACAGGAGGCTCAACGAGCAGTACTTC

D gene: TRBD2
clone size: -
J gene: TRBJ2-5
V gene: TRBV7-9
CDR3 protein: CASSLSGKGQETQYF
CDR3 DNA: TGTGCCAGCAGCTTAAGCGGGAAGGGGCAAGAGACCCAGTACTTC

D gene: TRBD2
clone size: -
J gene: TRBJ2-3
V gene: TRBV5-6
CDR3 protein: CASSTGGGFDTQYF
CDR3 DNA: TGTGCCAGCAGCACCGGGGGGGGTTTCGATACGCAGTATTTT

D gene: -
clone size: few
J gene: TRBJ2-5
V gene: TRBV7-3
CDR3 protein: CASSFSRGQETQYF
CDR3 DNA: TGTGCCAGCAGCTTTTCTCGGGGCCAAGAGACCCAGTACTTC

D gene: TRBD2
clone size: -
J gene: TRBJ2-7
V gene: TRBV6-5
CDR3 protein: CASTAGGVVNEQYF
CDR3 DNA: TGTGCCAGCACCGCCGGGGGGGTTGTAAACGAGCAGTACTTC

D gene: -
clone size: -
J gene: TRBJ2-5
V gene: TRBV6-5
CDR3 protein: CASKPLTGPQETQYF
CDR3 DNA: TGTGCCAGCAAGCCCCTTACAGGCCCGCAAGAGACCCAGTACTTC